This T cell receptor (beta chain) derives from a study of blood T cell repertoires in COVID-19. This clone appeared a few times. The CDR3 has 13 amino acids. V was cut by 6 bases and J by 6 bases, with 11 bases left in between. Looked up from germline, CDR1 is LNHDA and CDR2 is SQIVND (reference sequence). Original analysis: Reference gene primer amplification yielded estimated nucleated cell counts. Libraries were prepared by immunoSEQ multiplex PCR; TCRdb keeps only in-frame clonotypes and omits some of them. V, J and clone size are those of that table, while D and trimming were read from the DNA. The sample has about 360,000 clones; around 88% are singletons. One Seattle source followed patients from active infection through their disease course.

Sequencing was performed on peripheral blood. V gene TRBV19 combines with J gene TRBJ2-2; D may be TRBD1 (5 bases). The TCR originated in a woman aged 55-69 years with COVID-19, enrolled during active disease. The CDR3 coding sequence is TGTGCCAGTAGAGGGGAAATGGCCGGGGAGCTGTTTTTT. Residues: CASRGEMAGELFF.